These 25 T cell receptor beta chains were all obtained from the same sample, sequenced in a study of blood T cell repertoires in COVID-19 (dated by TCRdb to the early 2020s). Receptor libraries were prepared by the immunoSEQ multiplex PCR assay. Imported from immuneACCESS, the table was reduced by TCRdb to in-frame sequences with V and J called. These copies leave out some clones; in studies compared against another copy, an unresolved V gene accounts for under half, and the cause of the remainder is not known. The sample records around 64,000 clones, roughly two thirds of which are singletons. Jointly, the top ten make up approximately 50% of the sample. Material: PBMCs or T cells enriched from blood (not recorded which). Every receptor here comes from a woman between 55 and 75 years old who had been exposed to COVID-19.

The rearrangement joins TRBV11-2 to TRBJ1-2; a possible D gene is TRBD1 (6 bases). The germline V and J ends were trimmed by 2 bases and 4 bases, with 14 bases remaining between them. Germline lookup yields CDR1 SGHAT and CDR2 FQNNGV. The CDR3 is made up of 15 amino acids. The CDR3 reads CASSLMSGVGYGYTF. The CDR3 nucleotides are TGTGCCAGCAGCTTAATGTCAGGGGTTGGCTATGGCTACACCTTC.

The chain is built from TRBV28 and TRBJ2-7; no clear D gene. CDR1 is MDHEN and CDR2 is SYDVKM in the germline V gene. The CDR3 extends over 12 amino acids. V lost 8 bases to trimming and J lost 7 bases, with 15 bases between them. The DNA of the CDR3 is TGTGCCAGCGACTCCCGAGTTGGAGAGCAGTACTTC. It codes for CASDSRVGEQYF.

V usage is TRBV5-4 and J usage is TRBJ2-7; the D gene is possibly TRBD2 (6 bases). This CDR3 contains 15 residues. In germline, CDR1 is SGHNT, CDR2 YYREEE (reference sequence). Between the trimmed V and J ends, which lost 4 bases and 0 bases, there was a span of 14 bases. The CDR3 sequence is CASSPSGVGSYEQYF. Written as DNA, the CDR3 is TGTGCCAGCAGCCCCTCGGGGGTCGGCTCCTACGAGCAGTACTTC.

This clone came up a few times. This chain connects TRBV28 to TRBJ1-2; tentative D call: TRBD1 (5 bases). Per the germline V gene, CDR1 is MDHEN and CDR2 is SYDVKM. This CDR3 contains 14 residues. Trimming pared 7 bases from V and 8 bases from J, leaving 20 bases between. The CDR3 region is CASTPWSQGKGYTF. CDR3 in DNA: TGTGCCAGCACTCCCTGGAGTCAGGGTAAAGGCTACACCTTC.

This chain links TRBV18 with TRBJ1-2; D unclear. Germline values: CDR1 KGHSH, CDR2 LQKENI. The CDR3 has 13 residues. V lost 0 bases and J 8 bases, leaving 10 bases between the germline ends. Here the CDR3 reads CASSPPGFEGYTF. For the CDR3, the DNA is TGTGCCAGCTCACCACCCGGGTTTGAAGGCTACACCTTC.

CDR3 sequence: CASSLGGGPNTEAFF. The CDR3 bases are TGTGCCAGCAGCTTAGGTGGGGGCCCTAACACTGAAGCTTTCTTT. The gene calls are TRBV7-2 and TRBJ1-1; the D gene is possibly TRBD1 (6 bases). V gave up 1 base and J gave up 2 bases, with 11 bases separating them. The CDR3 is 15 residues long. Germline loops: CDR1 SGHTA, CDR2 FQGNSA.

The chain links TRBV7-9 to TRBJ1-5; D not certain. CDR3 size: 14 residues. With 5 bases removed from V and 6 bases from J, the gap between germline ends came to 14 bases. The germline V gene has CDR1 SEHNR and CDR2 FQNEAQ (reference sequence). The CDR3: CASSTEGAGQPQHF. CDR3 nucleotide sequence: TGTGCCAGCAGCACTGAGGGAGCGGGTCAGCCCCAGCATTTT. The entire variable domain, with the rest obtained from reference TRBV7-9 and TRBJ1-5, is as follows: DTGVSQNPRHKITKRGQNVTFRCDPISEHNRLYWYRQTLGQGPEFLTYFQNEAQLEKSRLLSDRFSAERPKGSFSTLEIQRTEQGDSAMYLCASSTEGAGQPQHFGDGTRLSIL.

V gene TRBV28 combines with J gene TRBJ2-5, with D uncertain. There are 15 residues in the CDR3. V shed 6 bases and J shed 2 bases, with 16 bases lying between them. The germline V gene has CDR1 MDHEN and CDR2 SYDVKM. CDR3 amino acids: CASSRPPSKQETQYF. CDR3 bases: TGTGCCAGCAGCAGGCCTCCCTCCAAACAAGAGACCCAGTACTTC. Full variable domain (missing parts from reference TRBV28 and TRBJ2-5): DVKVTQSSRYLVKRTGEKVFLECVQDMDHENMFWYRQDPGLGLRLIYFSYDVKMKEKGDIPEGYSVSREKKERFSLILESASTNQTSMYLCASSRPPSKQETQYFGPGTRLLVL.

The genes are TRBV28 and TRBJ1-2; the match to TRBD1 covers 7 bases. V dropped 5 bases and J dropped 7; count of bases not matched to a gene: 13. The CDR3 extends over 15 amino acids. Germline V gene lookup returns CDR1 MDHEN and CDR2 SYDVKM. The CDR3: CASSQTGTVLSGYTF. The CDR3 DNA reads as TGTGCCAGCAGTCAAACCGGGACAGTGCTGAGTGGCTACACCTTC.

The rearrangement links TRBV3-1 (or the pseudogene TRBV3-2) to TRBJ1-1, with a weak D call TRBD1 (5 bases). CDR1 and CDR2 (germline): LGHDT, YNNKEL (reference sequence). This CDR3 region has 11 residues. The V end lost 7 bases, the J end lost 12 bases, and 15 bases lay between the germline ends. The CDR3 spells CASNNGAKTFF. The CDR3 DNA sequence: TGTGCCAGCAACAATGGGGCTAAGACTTTCTTT.

The J gene is TRBJ1-6, the V gene TRBV9; perhaps TRBD1 as D (5 bases). Germline assignment: CDR1 SGDLS and CDR2 YYNGEE. The CDR3 sequence is 15 residues long. Trimming removed 4 bases at V and 10 bases at J, with 18 bases between. The CDR3 protein is CASSFGQGLGSPLHF. CDR3 coding DNA: TGTGCCAGCAGCTTCGGCCAGGGTCTAGGGTCACCCCTCCACTTT.

The genes are TRBV30 and TRBJ1-3, with 9 bases fitting TRBD1. V dropped 2 bases and J dropped 10; count of bases not matched to a gene: 3. The CDR3 runs 12 residues. Germline V gene lookup returns CDR1 GTSNPN and CDR2 SVGIG (reference sequence). CDR3 sequence: CAWSRDRVTIYF. In DNA, the CDR3 is TGTGCCTGGAGTCGGGACAGGGTTACCATATATTTT.

V gene TRBV9 combines with J gene TRBJ1-2; 8 positions agree with TRBD1. Germline CDR1 is SGDLS and CDR2 is YYNGEE. CDR3 length equals 17 residues. J gave up 1 base and V 0 bases, and 8 bases lay outside the gene matches. CDR3 coding DNA: TGTGCCAGCAGCGTAGTGGCAGGGGGCCCGGGTAACTATGGCTACACCTTC. It specifies CASSVVAGGPGNYGYTF. The whole variable domain, remainder taken from reference TRBV9 and TRBJ1-2, is DSGVTQTPKHLITATGQRVTLRCSPRSGDLSVYWYQQSLDQGLQFLIQYYNGEERAKGNILERFSAQQFPDLHSELNLSSLELGDSALYFCASSVVAGGPGNYGYTFGSGTRLTVV.

The chain combines TRBV7-9 with TRBJ2-5; tentatively, D is TRBD2 (6 bases). Germline CDR1 is SEHNR and CDR2 is FQNEAQ (reference sequence). The CDR3 has 10 residues. V lost 10 bases to trimming and J lost 5 bases, with 8 bases between them. CDR3: CATGSETQYF. The DNA of the CDR3 is TGTGCCACCGGGAGCGAGACCCAGTACTTC.

The rearrangement joins TRBV5-1 to TRBJ1-2, with D possibly matching TRBD1 (6 bases). Trimming stripped 4 bases from V and 4 bases from J, with 11 bases between. Looked up from germline, CDR1 is SGHRS and CDR2 is YFSETQ. The CDR3 has 13 residues. The CDR3 region has the DNA TGCGCCAGCAGCGCAGGGGTCGTCTATGGCTACACCTTC. It encodes CASSAGVVYGYTF.

This clone was seen more than once but under ten times. In DNA form, the CDR3 reads TGTGCCAGCAGCAAAGGGGTTGACTATGGCTACACCTTC. It specifies CASSKGVDYGYTF. The V and J genes are TRBV11-2 and TRBJ1-2; maybe TRBD1 (5 bases). There are 13 residues in the CDR3. Trimming removed 5 bases from V and 3 bases from J, with 10 bases in between. Germline CDR1 and CDR2: SGHAT and FQNNGV.

J is TRBJ1-2 and V is TRBV5-6; tentatively, D is TRBD1 (6 bases). V gave up 2 bases and J gave up 8 bases, with 19 bases separating them. This CDR3 has 15 residues. The germline gives CDR1 SGHDT, CDR2 YYEEEE. The CDR3 bases are TGTGCCAGCAGCTTATTCAACAGGGAAAGGGGAGGCTACACCTTC. It is translated as CASSLFNRERGGYTF. Full variable domain (rest looked up from reference TRBV5-6 and TRBJ1-2): DAGVTQSPTHLIKTRGQQVTLRCSPKSGHDTVSWYQQALGQGPQFIFQYYEEEERQRGNFPDRFSGHQFPNYSSELNVNALLLGDSALYLCASSLFNRERGGYTFGSGTRLTVV.

The rearrangement links TRBV24-1 to TRBJ2-2; D not certain. Trimming removed 4 bases from V and 8 bases from J, with 10 bases in between. The CDR3 is made up of 13 amino acids. Germline assignment: CDR1 KGHDR and CDR2 SFDVKD. CDR3 loop: CATSDLMAGELFF. CDR3 nucleotides: TGTGCCACCAGTGACTTGATGGCAGGGGAGCTGTTTTTT.

The chain joins TRBV18 to TRBJ1-1; TRBD1 might be the D (6 bases). The V and J ends lost 5 bases and 0 bases respectively, with 13 bases between them. Germline CDR1 is KGHSH and CDR2 is LQKENI. The CDR3 extends over 15 amino acids. CDR3 region: CASSATGTLNTEAFF. The CDR3 DNA reads as TGTGCCAGCTCAGCCACCGGGACATTGAACACTGAAGCTTTCTTT.

The V and J genes are TRBV4-1 and TRBJ2-3; weak D call: TRBD2 (6 bases). Deletions cut 0 bases from V and 4 bases from J, with 14 bases between. This CDR3 contains 16 residues. The germline gives CDR1 MGHRA, CDR2 YSYEKL. CDR3 in DNA: TGCGCCAGCAGCCAAGATCCCGGACGGAGGGCAGATACGCAGTATTTT. Translating it yields CASSQDPGRRADTQYF.

This clone was observed at least ten times. The rearrangement uses TRBV19 and TRBJ2-7; D is possibly TRBD2 (6 bases). Germline lookup yields CDR1 LNHDA and CDR2 SQIVND (reference sequence). The CDR3 contains 12 residues. V was pared by 5 bases and J by 9 bases, with 14 bases between. The CDR3 reads CASSPPLGRQYF. The DNA of the CDR3 is TGTGCCAGTAGTCCTCCCCTCGGGAGGCAGTACTTC.

This chain joins TRBV19 and TRBJ1-2; perhaps TRBD1 as D (5 bases). The CDR3 is 14 residues long. The V end was cut by 3 bases, the J end by 0 bases, with 8 bases between. Germline CDR1 is LNHDA and CDR2 is SQIVND (reference sequence). CDR3 bases: TGTGCCAGTAGTATGGGGACTGCTAACTATGGCTACACCTTC. It is translated as CASSMGTANYGYTF.

The rearrangement joins TRBV28 to TRBJ1-4; the match to TRBD1 covers 7 bases. The CDR3 has 13 amino acids. V was pared by 4 bases and J by 10 bases, with 6 bases of the junction left unmatched. Germline V gene lookup returns CDR1 MDHEN and CDR2 SYDVKM. The CDR3 protein is CASSYRGIGKLFF. The DNA for the CDR3 is TGTGCCAGCAGTTACAGGGGAATCGGAAAACTGTTTTTT.

The chain has TRBV20-1 and TRBJ2-7; 9 bases fit TRBD2. The CDR3 length is 14 residues. Looked up from germline, CDR1 is DFQATT and CDR2 is SNEGSKA (reference sequence). J was trimmed by 7 bases and V by 3 bases; bases with no gene match: 10. CDR3 DNA sequence: TGCAGTGCTAGTTGGATAGCGGGAGATAGAGAGCAGTACTTC. As protein: CSASWIAGDREQYF.

V is TRBV6-5 and J is TRBJ2-6; maybe TRBD1 (6 bases). The germline V gene has CDR1 MNHEY and CDR2 SVGAGI. V lost 5 bases, J lost 1 base, and 9 bases lay in between. The CDR3 consists of 15 residues. This chain's CDR3 is CASSRGGSGANVLTF. CDR3 sequence (DNA): TGTGCCAGCAGTCGAGGGGGATCTGGGGCCAACGTCCTGACTTTC.